What follows is one TCR beta chain and its context. V lost 3 bases to trimming and J lost 5 bases; unmatched junction nucleotides: 2. Germline loops: CDR1 MNHEY, CDR2 SMNVEV (reference sequence). The CDR3 spans 13 residues. The data derive from a study of blood T cell repertoires in COVID-19. Across the whole study: Italy, Spain and the United States were the sources of the convalescent and acute COVID-19 samples. Nucleic acid was either cDNA or gDNA, and it came from T cells, B-cell-depleted T cells, or PBMCs.

Per the authors' pipeline: Estimation of nucleated cell counts relied on the amplification of reference gene primers. Method: immunoSEQ multiplex PCR; TCRdb's copy keeps in-frame clones and lacks some. V, J and clone size are taken as reported in that table, and D and trimming were inferred from the DNA itself. The sample shows approximately 200,000 clones, 70% to 90% of them seen only once. The sample taken for sequencing was peripheral blood. This sequence was found in a young man with acute or convalescent COVID-19. The chain couples TRBV27 to TRBJ2-5, with 8 bases identical to TRBD2. This chain's CDR3 is CASSFQRGETQYF. The DNA for the CDR3 is TGTGCCAGCAGTTTTCAGCGGGGGGAGACCCAGTACTTC.